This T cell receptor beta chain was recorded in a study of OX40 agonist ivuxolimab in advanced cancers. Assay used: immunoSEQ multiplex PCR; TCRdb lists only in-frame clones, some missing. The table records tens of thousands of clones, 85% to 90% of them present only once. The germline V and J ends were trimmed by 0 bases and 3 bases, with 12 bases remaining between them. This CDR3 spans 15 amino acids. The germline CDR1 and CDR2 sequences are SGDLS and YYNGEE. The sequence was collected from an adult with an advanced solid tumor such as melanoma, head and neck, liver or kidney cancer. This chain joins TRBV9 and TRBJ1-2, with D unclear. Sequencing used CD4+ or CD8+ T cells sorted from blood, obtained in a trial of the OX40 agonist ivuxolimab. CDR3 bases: TGTGCCAGCAGCGTAGGTAGAACTCCCGACTATGGCTACACCTTC. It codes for CASSVGRTPDYGYTF.